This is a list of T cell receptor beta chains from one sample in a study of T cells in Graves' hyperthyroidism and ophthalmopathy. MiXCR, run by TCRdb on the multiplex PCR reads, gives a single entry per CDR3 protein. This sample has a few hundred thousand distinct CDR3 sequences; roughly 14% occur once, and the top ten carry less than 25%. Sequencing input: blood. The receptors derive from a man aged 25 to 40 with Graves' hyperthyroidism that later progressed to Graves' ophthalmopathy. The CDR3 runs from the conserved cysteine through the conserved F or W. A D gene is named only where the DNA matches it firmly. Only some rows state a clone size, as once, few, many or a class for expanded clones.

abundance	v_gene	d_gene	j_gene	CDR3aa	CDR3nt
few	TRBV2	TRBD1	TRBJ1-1	CASSGDRLEAFF	TGTGCCAGCAGTGGGGACAGACTTGAAGCTTTCTTT
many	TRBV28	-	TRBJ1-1	CASSLIPRRAEAFF	TGTGCCAGCAGTTTAATTCCCCGCCGGGCTGAAGCTTTCTTT
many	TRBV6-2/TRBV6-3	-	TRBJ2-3	CASSYSRPETDTQYF	TGTGCCAGCAGTTACTCAAGGCCGGAGACGGATACGCAGTATTTT
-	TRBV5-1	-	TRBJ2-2	CASSLALGWAGELFF	TGCGCCAGCAGCTTGGCCCTGGGATGGGCCGGGGAGCTGTTTTTT
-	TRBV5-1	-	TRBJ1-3	CASSLGLGGGNTIYF	TGCGCCAGCAGCTTGGGGCTGGGCGGTGGAAACACCATATATTTT
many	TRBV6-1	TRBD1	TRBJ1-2	CASRGTGGDYGYTF	TGTGCCAGCAGGGGCACAGGGGGCGACTATGGCTACACCTTC
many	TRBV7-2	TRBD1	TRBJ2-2	CASSLLKGQGGYTGELFF	TGTGCCAGCAGCCTATTAAAGGGACAGGGCGGATACACCGGGGAGCTGTTTTTT
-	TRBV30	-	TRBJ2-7	CAWSTSRYASSYEQYF	TGTGCCTGGAGTACCTCGAGGTACGCCAGCTCCTACGAGCAGTACTTC
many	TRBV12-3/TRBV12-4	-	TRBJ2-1	CASSLSRVTEQFF	TGTGCCAGCAGTTTATCGCGGGTTACTGAGCAGTTCTTC
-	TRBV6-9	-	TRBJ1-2	CASSYDGYPEYTF	TGTGCCAGCAGTTACGATGGCTACCCGGAGTACACCTTC
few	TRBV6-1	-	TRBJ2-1	CASSEDRVRGDEQFF	TGTGCCAGCAGTGAAGACAGGGTTCGGGGTGATGAGCAGTTCTTC
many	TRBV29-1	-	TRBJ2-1	CSAPVGGRLSVEQFF	TGCAGCGCCCCCGTCGGGGGGCGTCTTTCTGTTGAGCAGTTCTTC
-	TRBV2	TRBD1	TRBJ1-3	CASRTTGVQGNTIYF	TGTGCCAGCCGAACGACAGGGGTCCAGGGAAACACCATATATTTT
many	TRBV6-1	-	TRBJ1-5	CASSEALRQTSNQPQHF	TGTGCCAGCAGTGAAGCGCTTCGACAGACTAGCAATCAGCCCCAGCATTTT
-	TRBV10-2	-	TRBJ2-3	CASTGRGGGDTQYF	TGCGCCAGCACGGGCAGGGGGGGAGGGGATACGCAGTATTTT
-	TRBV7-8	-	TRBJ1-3	CASSLPTHGNTIYF	TGTGCCAGCAGCTTACCCACCCATGGAAACACCATATATTTT
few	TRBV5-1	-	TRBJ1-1	CASSLDHRALNTEAFF	TGCGCCAGCAGCTTGGACCACAGGGCCTTGAACACTGAAGCTTTCTTT
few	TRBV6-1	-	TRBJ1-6	CASSSRTETYNSPLHF	TGTGCCAGCAGTTCCCGGACAGAGACCTATAATTCACCCCTCCACTTT
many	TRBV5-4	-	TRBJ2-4	CASSSWGDIQYF	TGTGCCAGCAGTTCGTGGGGGGACATTCAGTACTTC
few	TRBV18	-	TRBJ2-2	CASSPAQALTGELFF	TGTGCCAGCTCACCGGCCCAGGCACTCACCGGGGAGCTGTTTTTT
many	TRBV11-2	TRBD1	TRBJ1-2	CASSEGANYGYTF	TGTGCCAGCAGCGAGGGGGCGAACTATGGCTACACCTTC
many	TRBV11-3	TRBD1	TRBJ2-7	CASSFRDSSYEQYF	TGTGCCAGCAGCTTCCGGGACAGCTCCTACGAGCAGTACTTC
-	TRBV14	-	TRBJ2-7	CASSHDSSAIYEQYF	TGTGCCAGCAGCCACGATTCTAGCGCGATTTACGAGCAGTACTTC
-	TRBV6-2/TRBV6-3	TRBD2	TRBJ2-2	CASRRRRGSTGELFF	TGTGCCAGCAGACGCCGGCGGGGGTCCACCGGGGAGCTGTTTTTT
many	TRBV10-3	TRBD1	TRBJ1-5	CAISETDRGQFQPQHF	TGTGCCATCAGTGAAACCGACAGGGGACAATTTCAGCCCCAGCATTTT
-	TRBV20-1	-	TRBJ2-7	CSANPGLGEQYF	TGCAGTGCAAACCCCGGTCTGGGGGAGCAGTACTTC
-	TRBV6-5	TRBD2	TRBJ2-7	CASSYSSGGYEQYF	TGTGCCAGCAGTTACTCTAGCGGGGGTTACGAGCAGTACTTC
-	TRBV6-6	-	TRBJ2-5	CASSYSAYLLQETQYF	TGTGCCAGCAGTTACTCGGCGTATCTTCTCCAAGAGACCCAGTACTTC
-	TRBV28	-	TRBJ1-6	CASSSHRVNSPLHF	TGTGCCAGCAGTTCTCACAGGGTTAATTCACCCCTCCACTTT
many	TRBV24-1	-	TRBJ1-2	CATSDTDRSYGYTF	TGTGCCACCAGTGATACCGATCGGAGCTATGGCTACACCTTC
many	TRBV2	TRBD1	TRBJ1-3	CASSRNPGGSGNTIYF	TGTGCCAGCAGTAGAAATCCAGGGGGCTCTGGAAACACCATATATTTT
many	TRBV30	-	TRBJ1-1	CAWTVFNTEAFF	TGTGCCTGGACCGTTTTCAACACTGAAGCTTTCTTT
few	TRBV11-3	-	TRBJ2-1	CASSFDQYNEQFF	TGTGCCAGCAGCTTCGATCAGTACAATGAGCAGTTCTTC
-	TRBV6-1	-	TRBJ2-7	CASSTLAGTSYEQYF	TGTGCCAGCAGCACCCTGGCAGGGACCTCCTACGAGCAGTACTTC
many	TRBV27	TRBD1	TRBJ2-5	CASSGDRLETQYF	TGTGCCAGCAGTGGGGACAGGTTGGAGACCCAGTACTTC
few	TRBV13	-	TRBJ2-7	CASSTTVSSYEQYF	TGTGCCAGCAGCACGACGGTTAGCTCCTACGAGCAGTACTTC